The TCR beta chain described here comes from a study of cytomegalovirus exposure and HLA in healthy donors. Both 60 Vbeta primers and 13 Jbeta primers went into the PCR. The table came from immunoSEQ multiplex PCR; TCRdb's copy has only in-frame clones and leaves some out. The repertoire consists of over 150,000 clones, with under 90% occurring once and the leading ten covering approximately 0.092%. Whole-study findings and limits: HLA alleles showed associations with roughly 17,000 TCR beta sequences in a later analysis, at a 0.05 false discovery rate.

Per the germline V gene, CDR1 is SGHRS and CDR2 is YFSETQ. The germline V and J ends were trimmed by 6 bases and 9 bases, with 13 bases remaining between them. The CDR3 is made up of 13 amino acids. This clone has only a few counts. Its antigen is currently unknown. This chain links TRBV5-1 with TRBJ1-6, with a possible D match to TRBD1 (5 bases). Sequenced input: PBMCs. The TCR was taken from a boy between 2 and 15 years old in good health and CMV-seronegative. DNA for the CDR3: TGCGCCAGCACGGGGGGAATTGGTTCACCCCTCCACTTT. It codes for CASTGGIGSPLHF.